What follows are 4 T cell receptor beta chains derived from one specimen sequenced in a study of T cell repertoires in cytomegalovirus infection. TCRdb processed the reads anew with MiXCR; each CDR3 protein has one entry. This table holds about 770,000 distinct CDR3 sequences, approximately 32% found once. No antigen has been assigned to these receptors. The input for sequencing was cultured CD8+ T cells from PBMCs, taken from culture after CMV antigen stimulation. The receptor set was obtained from a human donor in good health (CMV status not recorded). Some clones in this sample may be carry-over from other donors' samples.

This clonotype was observed a few times. This rearrangement joins TRBV5-5 to TRBJ1-4, with D possibly TRBD1 on 5 matching bases. Trimming took off 4 bases at V and 0 bases at J, with 16 bases between the two ends. The CDR3 length is 17 residues. Germline V lookup: CDR1 SGHKS, CDR2 YYEKEE (reference sequence). The CDR3 reads CASSLRQNQATNEKLFF. The CDR3 region has the DNA TGTGCCAGCAGCCTAAGACAGAACCAGGCAACTAATGAAAAACTGTTTTTT. The full variable domain, completed using reference TRBV5-5 and TRBJ1-4, is DAGVTQSPTHLIKTRGQQVTLRCSPISGHKSVSWYQQVLGQGPQFIFQYYEKEERGRGNFPDRFSARQFPNYSSELNVNALLLGDSALYLCASSLRQNQATNEKLFFGSGTQLSVL.

The V and J genes are TRBV14 and TRBJ2-2, with D perhaps being TRBD1 or TRBD2 (6 bases each). The germline V and J ends were trimmed by 5 bases and 1 base, with 17 bases remaining between them. Germline V gene sequence: CDR1 SGHDN, CDR2 FVKESK. This CDR3 has 17 residues. The CDR3 loop reads CASSSTPGAVNTGELFF. The CDR3, as DNA: TGTGCCAGCAGCTCGACTCCGGGGGCCGTGAACACCGGGGAGCTGTTTTTT.

This clonotype was found a few times. This chain links TRBV19 with TRBJ1-2; 7 bases agree with TRBD1. Germline V gene sequence: CDR1 LNHDA, CDR2 SQIVND (reference sequence). Trimming removed 4 bases from V and 5 bases from J; junction bases left unmatched: 16. The CDR3 has 17 residues. In nucleotides, the CDR3 is TGTGCCAGTAGTACCTTCGAGATGACAGGGATTCGATATGGCTACACCTTC. It yields the protein CASSTFEMTGIRYGYTF. Supplemented by reference TRBV19 and TRBJ1-2, the full variable domain reads DGGITQSPKYLFRKEGQNVTLSCEQNLNHDAMYWYRQDPGQGLRLIYYSQIVNDFQKGDIAEGYSVSREKKESFPLTVTSAQKNPTAFYLCASSTFEMTGIRYGYTFGSGTRLTVV.

The rearrangement joins TRBV7-9 to TRBJ2-5; D is ambiguous. V was pared by 5 bases and J by 5 bases, with 18 bases between. This CDR3 is 15 amino acids long. CDR1 and CDR2 (germline): SEHNR, FQNEAQ (reference sequence). CDR3 nucleotides: TGTGCCAGCAGCCCCCTAAGACTCCGCAGGGAGACCCAGTACTTC. It encodes CASSPLRLRRETQYF.